This T cell receptor (beta chain) was profiled in a study of tumor-infiltrating lymphocytes in primary liver carcinoma. Study-level background: Measuring about 4 to 10 cm across, the tumors were staged as T1-T3 N0M0.

The germline V gene has CDR1 MDHEN and CDR2 SYDVKM. The V and J ends lost 7 bases and 3 bases respectively, with 10 bases between them. The CDR3 has 12 amino acids. In addition to blood RNA drawn from unsorted whole blood, germline DNA was extracted. Production of TCR beta cDNA used approximately 0.55 ug total RNA together with a constant-region primer. Modified slightly, ARM-PCR produced TCR beta libraries over three nested multiplex PCR rounds. It was with TRBV1-TRBV30 forward primers and a C-beta reverse primer that the first two PCR rounds were run, at around 9 cycles each. TCRdb called the multiplex PCR reads again in MiXCR, with one record for every CDR3 protein. This sample has fewer than 350,000 distinct CDR3 sequences; 60% to 80% occur once, and the top ten carry about 9.4%.

This receptor was obtained from a man in his forties with primary liver carcinoma and hepatitis B virus infection. Sequences were obtained from peripheral blood. The chain recombines TRBV28 with TRBJ2-7; D is undetermined. The CDR3 nucleotides read TGTGCCAGCAAATCAACAATCTACGAGCAGTACTTC. Its translation: CASKSTIYEQYF.